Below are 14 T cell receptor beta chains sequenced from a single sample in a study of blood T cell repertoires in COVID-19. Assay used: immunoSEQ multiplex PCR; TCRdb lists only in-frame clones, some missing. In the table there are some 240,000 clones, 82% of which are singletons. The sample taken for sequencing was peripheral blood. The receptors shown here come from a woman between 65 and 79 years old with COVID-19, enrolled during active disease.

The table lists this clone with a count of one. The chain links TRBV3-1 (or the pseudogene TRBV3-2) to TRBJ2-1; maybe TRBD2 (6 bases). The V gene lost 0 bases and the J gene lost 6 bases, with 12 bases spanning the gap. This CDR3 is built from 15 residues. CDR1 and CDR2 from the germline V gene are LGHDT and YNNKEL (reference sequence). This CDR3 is CASSQEGRRGNEQFF. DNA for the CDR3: TGTGCCAGCAGCCAAGAGGGGCGGAGGGGCAATGAGCAGTTCTTC.

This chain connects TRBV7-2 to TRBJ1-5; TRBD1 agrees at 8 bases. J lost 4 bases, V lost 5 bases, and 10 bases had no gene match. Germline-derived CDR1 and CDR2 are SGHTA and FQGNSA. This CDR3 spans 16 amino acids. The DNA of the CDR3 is TGTGCCAGCAGCCGGACAGGGACGTTGTCAAATCAGCCCCAGCATTTT. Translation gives CASSRTGTLSNQPQHF.

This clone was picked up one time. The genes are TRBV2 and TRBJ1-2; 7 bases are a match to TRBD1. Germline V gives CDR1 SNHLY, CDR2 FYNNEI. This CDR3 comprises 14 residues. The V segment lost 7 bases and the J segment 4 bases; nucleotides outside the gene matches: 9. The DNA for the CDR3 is TGTGCCAGCATGTACCGACAGGGAACCTATGGCTACACCTTC. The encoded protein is CASMYRQGTYGYTF.

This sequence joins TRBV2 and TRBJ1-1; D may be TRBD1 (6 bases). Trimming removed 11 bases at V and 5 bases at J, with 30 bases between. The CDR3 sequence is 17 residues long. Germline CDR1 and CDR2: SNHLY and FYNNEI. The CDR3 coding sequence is TGTGCCCCCATAGTAGGGGACATGATAATGGGGCTGACTGAAGCTTTCTTT. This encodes CAPIVGDMIMGLTEAFF.

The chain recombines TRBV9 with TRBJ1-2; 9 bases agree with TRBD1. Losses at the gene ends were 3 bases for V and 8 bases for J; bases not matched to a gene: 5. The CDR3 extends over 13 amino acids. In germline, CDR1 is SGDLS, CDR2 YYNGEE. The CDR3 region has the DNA TGTGCCAGCAGCGACGGGACAGGGAGGGGCTACACCTTC. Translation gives CASSDGTGRGYTF.

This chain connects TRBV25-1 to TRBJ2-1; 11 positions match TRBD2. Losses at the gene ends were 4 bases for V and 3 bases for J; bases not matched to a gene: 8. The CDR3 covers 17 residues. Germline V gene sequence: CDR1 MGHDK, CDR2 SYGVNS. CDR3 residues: CASSGGPSGRIYNEQFF. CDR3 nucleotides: TGTGCCAGCAGTGGTGGGCCTAGCGGGAGGATCTACAATGAGCAGTTCTTC.

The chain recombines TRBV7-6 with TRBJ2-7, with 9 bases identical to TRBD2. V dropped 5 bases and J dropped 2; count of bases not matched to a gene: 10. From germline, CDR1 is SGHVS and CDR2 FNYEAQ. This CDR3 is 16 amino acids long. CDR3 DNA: TGTGCCAGCAGCCCTTCCGCGGGAGGGATTCCCTACGAGCAGTACTTC. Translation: CASSPSAGGIPYEQYF.

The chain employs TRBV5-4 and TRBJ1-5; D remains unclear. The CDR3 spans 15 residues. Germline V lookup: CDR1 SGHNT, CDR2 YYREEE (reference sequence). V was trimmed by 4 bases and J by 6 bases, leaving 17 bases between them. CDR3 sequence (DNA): TGTGCCAGCAGCACCCCGAGCCCAGGAGGTCAGCCCCAGCATTTT. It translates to CASSTPSPGGQPQHF.

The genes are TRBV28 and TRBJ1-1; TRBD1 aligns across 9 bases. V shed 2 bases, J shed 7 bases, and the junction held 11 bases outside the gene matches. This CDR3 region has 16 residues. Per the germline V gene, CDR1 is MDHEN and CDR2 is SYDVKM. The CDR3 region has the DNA TGTGCCAGCAGTTTAAGTTCAATACAGGGGGCAGGTGAAGCTTTCTTT. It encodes CASSLSSIQGAGEAFF.

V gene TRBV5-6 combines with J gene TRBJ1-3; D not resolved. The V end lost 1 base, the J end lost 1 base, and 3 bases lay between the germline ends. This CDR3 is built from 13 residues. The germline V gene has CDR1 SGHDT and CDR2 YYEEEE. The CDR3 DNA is TGTGCCAGCAGCTTGCCTTCTGGAAACACCATATATTTT. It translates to CASSLPSGNTIYF.

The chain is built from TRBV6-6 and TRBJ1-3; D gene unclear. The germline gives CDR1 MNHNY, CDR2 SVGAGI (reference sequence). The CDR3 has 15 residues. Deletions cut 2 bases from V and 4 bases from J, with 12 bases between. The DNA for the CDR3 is TGTGCCAGCAGTTACAGCGGCAGCCAGGGAAACACCATATATTTT. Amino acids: CASSYSGSQGNTIYF.

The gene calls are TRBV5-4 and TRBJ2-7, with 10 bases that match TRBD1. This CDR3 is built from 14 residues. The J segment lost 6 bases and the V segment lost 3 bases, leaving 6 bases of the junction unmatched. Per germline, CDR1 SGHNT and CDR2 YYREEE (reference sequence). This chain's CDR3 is CASSSTGGMGEQYF. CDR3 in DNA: TGTGCCAGCAGCTCGACAGGGGGCATGGGCGAGCAGTACTTC.

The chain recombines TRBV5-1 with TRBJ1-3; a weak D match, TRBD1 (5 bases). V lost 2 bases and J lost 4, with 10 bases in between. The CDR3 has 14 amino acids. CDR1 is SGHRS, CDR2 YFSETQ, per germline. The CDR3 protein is CASSLGHEGNTIYF. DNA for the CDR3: TGCGCCAGCAGCTTAGGACACGAAGGAAACACCATATATTTT.

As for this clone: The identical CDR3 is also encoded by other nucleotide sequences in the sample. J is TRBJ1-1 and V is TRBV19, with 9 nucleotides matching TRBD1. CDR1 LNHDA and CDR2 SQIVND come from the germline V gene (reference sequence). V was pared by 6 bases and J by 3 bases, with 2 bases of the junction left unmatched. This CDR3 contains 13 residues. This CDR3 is CASSRQGDTEAFF. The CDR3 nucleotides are TGTGCCAGTAGCAGACAGGGGGACACTGAAGCTTTCTTT. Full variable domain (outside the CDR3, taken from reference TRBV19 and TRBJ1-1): DGGITQSPKYLFRKEGQNVTLSCEQNLNHDAMYWYRQDPGQGLRLIYYSQIVNDFQKGDIAEGYSVSREKKESFPLTVTSAQKNPTAFYLCASSRQGDTEAFFGQGTRLTVV.